Below are 14 T cell receptor beta chains sequenced from a single sample in a study of T cell responses to AZD1222 COVID-19 vaccine. Sequenced by immunoSEQ multiplex PCR; TCRdb stores in-frame clones only, minus some. The table shows about 160,000 clones, with about nine tenths occurring only once. Source: peripheral blood, taken on day 0 of AZD1222 vaccination. These TCRs come from an adult in good health.

V gene TRBV7-3 combines with J gene TRBJ2-1; TRBD2 agrees at 9 bases. CDR1 is SGHTA and CDR2 is FQGTGA in the germline V gene. This CDR3 contains 16 residues. V was clipped by 0 bases and J by 7 bases; unmatched bases: 7. The CDR3 bases are TGTGCCAGCAGCTTAACGTCCAGCGGGAGGCTTAATGAGCAGTTCTTC. Translating it yields CASSLTSSGRLNEQFF.

The genes are TRBV10-3 and TRBJ2-1, with 8 positions matching TRBD2. After removal of 4 bases from V and 4 bases from J, the junction contained 9 bases not matched to a gene. The CDR3 spans 16 residues. Germline loops: CDR1 ENHRY, CDR2 SYGVKD. The CDR3 is CAISGSGGAGYNEQFF. CDR3 nucleotides: TGTGCCATCAGTGGATCCGGGGGGGCCGGGTACAATGAGCAGTTCTTC.

Only a few counts were recorded for this clone. This chain uses TRBV19 with TRBJ1-5, with no clear D. Germline assignment: CDR1 LNHDA and CDR2 SQIVND (reference sequence). V lost 2 bases and J 0 bases, leaving 14 bases between the germline ends. The CDR3 is 17 residues long. The CDR3 DNA reads as TGTGCCAGTAGTATATACAGATTAATCAATAGCAATCAGCCCCAGCATTTT. Protein product: CASSIYRLINSNQPQHF. The full variable domain, rest sourced from reference TRBV19 and TRBJ1-5, is DGGITQSPKYLFRKEGQNVTLSCEQNLNHDAMYWYRQDPGQGLRLIYYSQIVNDFQKGDIAEGYSVSREKKESFPLTVTSAQKNPTAFYLCASSIYRLINSNQPQHFGDGTRLSIL.

The V and J genes are TRBV10-3 and TRBJ1-1, with D uncertain. Germline V CDR1 and CDR2: ENHRY, SYGVKD. CDR3 size: 13 residues. Trimming cost V 7 bases and J 4 bases, with 13 bases left between them. CDR3 in amino acids: CAIKRVLGTEAFF. As DNA, the CDR3 is TGTGCCATCAAGAGGGTTCTAGGCACTGAAGCTTTCTTT.

The chain couples TRBV28 to TRBJ1-1, with a weak D call TRBD1 (6 bases). This CDR3 spans 18 amino acids. CDR1 is MDHEN, CDR2 SYDVKM, per germline. V lost 3 bases to trimming and J lost 2 bases, with 22 bases between them. CDR3 sequence (DNA): TGTGCCAGCAGTTTCCCCTTGTGGGAGGGGGGCGTCAACACTGAAGCTTTCTTT. Translating it yields CASSFPLWEGGVNTEAFF.

This clone was seen just once. Other nucleotide sequences from this sample produce the same CDR3. This rearrangement joins TRBV19 to TRBJ1-1; no definite D call. Germline V CDR1 and CDR2: LNHDA, SQIVND (reference sequence). CDR3 size: 13 residues. Trimming took 4 bases from V and 0 from J, leaving 6 bases between them. For the CDR3, the DNA is TGTGCCAGTAGTACGACGGTGAACACTGAAGCTTTCTTT. Amino acids: CASSTTVNTEAFF.

The rearrangement joins TRBV10-2 to TRBJ2-2, with D maybe TRBD1 (6 bases). The germline V and J ends were trimmed by 8 bases and 7 bases, with 17 bases remaining between them. This CDR3 has 14 residues. Germline V gene lookup returns CDR1 WSHSY and CDR2 SAAADI. The CDR3 nucleotides read TGCGCCAGCTGGGGGCCTAGTTTGGGCGGGGAGCTGTTTTTT. Encoded protein: CASWGPSLGGELFF.

V is TRBV25-1 and J is TRBJ1-1; D gene uncertain. The CDR3 has 12 amino acids. CDR1 and CDR2 from the germline V gene are MGHDK and SYGVNS. The V gene lost 7 bases and the J gene lost 1 base, with 7 bases spanning the gap. For the CDR3, the DNA is TGTGCCAGCAAGAACACGAACACTGAAGCTTTCTTT. This translates into CASKNTNTEAFF.

The J gene is TRBJ2-7, the V gene TRBV29-1, with a weak D call TRBD2 (7 bases). The germline V and J ends were trimmed by 7 bases and 4 bases, with 23 bases remaining between them. The CDR3 consists of 15 residues. Per the germline V gene, CDR1 is SQVTM and CDR2 is ANQGSEA. The CDR3 nucleotides read TGCAGCGCCTCTCTAGGGGGGGTGTACTCTTACGAGCAGTACTTC. As protein: CSASLGGVYSYEQYF.

The rearrangement joins TRBV18 to TRBJ1-6; perhaps TRBD1 as D (5 bases). The CDR3 runs 13 residues. The ends were cut back, 5 bases at V and 10 bases at J, with 12 bases in the middle. From germline, CDR1 is KGHSH and CDR2 LQKENI. CDR3 DNA sequence: TGTGCCAGCTCAGACGAGCAGGGCTCACCCCTCCACTTT. Residues: CASSDEQGSPLHF.

This chain connects TRBV27 to TRBJ1-2; TRBD1 matches 9 bases. CDR3 length: 14 amino acids. V trimming: 8 bases; J trimming: 6 bases; junction bases outside the gene matches: 10. CDR1 and CDR2 from the germline V gene are MNHEY and SMNVEV (reference sequence). The CDR3 DNA reads as TGTGCCAGCCGTCCGCGTGGACAGGGGCATGGCTACACCTTC. Its translation is CASRPRGQGHGYTF.

This clone was picked up one time. The chain carries TRBV28 and TRBJ2-2, with 7 bases that match TRBD2. The CDR3 has 18 amino acids. V gave up 8 bases and J gave up 2 bases; unmatched junction bases: 17. In germline, CDR1 is MDHEN, CDR2 SYDVKM. The DNA for the CDR3 is TGTGCCAGCCGCCGAGGGGCGGGGGACTTAAAAAACACCGGGGAGCTGTTTTTT. Translated: CASRRGAGDLKNTGELFF.

V and J are TRBV27 and TRBJ2-2; tentative D call: TRBD2 (6 bases). The CDR3 has 15 residues. V lost 4 bases, J lost 0 bases, and 9 bases lay in between. Germline CDR1 and CDR2: MNHEY and SMNVEV (reference sequence). This CDR3 reads CASSWRGPNTGELFF. Written as DNA, the CDR3 is TGTGCCAGCAGTTGGAGGGGTCCGAACACCGGGGAGCTGTTTTTT.

The V gene is TRBV21-1, the J gene TRBJ1-6. TRBV21-1 is deemed a pseudogene. This CDR3 region has 18 residues. CDR3 nucleotide sequence: TGTGCCAGCAGCACTAGCGGCAGAACCCGAGCCTCGAATTCACCCCTCCACTTT. As protein: CASSTSGRTRASNSPLHF.